This T cell receptor beta chain was found in a study of blood T cell repertoires in COVID-19. Study-level background: Samples of COVID-19 (acute and convalescent) were obtained from the United States, Italy and Spain. PBMCs, B-cell-depleted T cells, or T cells were the source of the cDNA or gDNA that made up the material.

In the study's own analysis: Using reference gene primer amplification, nucleated cell counts were estimated. TCRdb keeps only in-frame clones here, not all; method: immunoSEQ multiplex PCR. That table gives V, J and clone size, and the DNA gave D and trimming. The table records some 38,000 clones, 80% to 90% of them present only once. Germline V CDR1 and CDR2: KGHSH, LQKENI. This CDR3 comprises 15 residues. The junction had 5 bases not matched to a gene; V was cut back by 3 bases and J by 4 bases. V usage is TRBV18 and J usage is TRBJ2-7, with TRBD1 matching over 11 bases. The sequence was collected from a man in his 70s with acute or convalescent COVID-19. The specimen sequenced was peripheral blood. CDR3 bases: TGTGCCAGCTCACCGGGACAGGGGGGAAAGTACGAGCAGTACTTC. It translates to CASSPGQGGKYEQYF. The full variable domain, completed using reference TRBV18 and TRBJ2-7, is NAGVMQNPRHLVRRRGQEARLRCSPMKGHSHVYWYRQLPEEGLKFMVYLQKENIIDESGMPKERFSAEFPKEGPSILRIQQVVRGDSAAYFCASSPGQGGKYEQYFGPGTRLTVT.